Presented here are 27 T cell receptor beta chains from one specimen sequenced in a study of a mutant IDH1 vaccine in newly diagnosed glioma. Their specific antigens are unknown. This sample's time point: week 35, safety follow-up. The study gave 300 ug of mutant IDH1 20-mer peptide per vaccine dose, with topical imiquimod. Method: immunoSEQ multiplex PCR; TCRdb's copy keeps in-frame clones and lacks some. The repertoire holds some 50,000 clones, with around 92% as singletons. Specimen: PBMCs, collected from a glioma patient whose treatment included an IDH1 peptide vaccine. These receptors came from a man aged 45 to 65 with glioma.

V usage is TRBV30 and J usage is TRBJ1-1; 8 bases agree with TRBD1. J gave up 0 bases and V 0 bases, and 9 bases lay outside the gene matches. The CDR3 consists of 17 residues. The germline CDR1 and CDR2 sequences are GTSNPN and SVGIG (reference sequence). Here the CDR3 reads CAWSVSFTGGMNTEAFF. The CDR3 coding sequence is TGTGCCTGGAGTGTATCTTTCACAGGGGGGATGAACACTGAAGCTTTCTTT.

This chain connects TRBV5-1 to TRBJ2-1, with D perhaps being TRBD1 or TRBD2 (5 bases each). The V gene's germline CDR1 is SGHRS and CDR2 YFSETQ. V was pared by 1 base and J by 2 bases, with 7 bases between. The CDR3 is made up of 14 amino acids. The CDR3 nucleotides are TGCGCCAGCAGCTTGCAGGGACCCTACAATGAGCAGTTCTTC. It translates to CASSLQGPYNEQFF.

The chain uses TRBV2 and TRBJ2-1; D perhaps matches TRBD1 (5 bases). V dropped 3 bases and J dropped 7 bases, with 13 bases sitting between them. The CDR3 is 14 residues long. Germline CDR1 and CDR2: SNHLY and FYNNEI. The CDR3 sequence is CASSDTLAGNEQFF. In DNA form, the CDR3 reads TGTGCCAGCAGTGACACCCTGGCAGGGAATGAGCAGTTCTTC.

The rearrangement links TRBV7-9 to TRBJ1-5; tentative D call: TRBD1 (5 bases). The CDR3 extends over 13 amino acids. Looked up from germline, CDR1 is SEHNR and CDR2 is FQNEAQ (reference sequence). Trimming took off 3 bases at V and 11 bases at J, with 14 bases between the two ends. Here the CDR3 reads CASSLDTGGAQHF. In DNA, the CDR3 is TGTGCCAGCAGCTTGGACACCGGGGGAGCCCAGCATTTT.

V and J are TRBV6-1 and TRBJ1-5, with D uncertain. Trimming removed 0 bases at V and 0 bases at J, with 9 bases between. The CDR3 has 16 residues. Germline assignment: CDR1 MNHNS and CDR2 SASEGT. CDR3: CASSEATVVSNQPQHF. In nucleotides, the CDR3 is TGTGCCAGCAGTGAAGCCACAGTCGTTAGCAATCAGCCCCAGCATTTT.

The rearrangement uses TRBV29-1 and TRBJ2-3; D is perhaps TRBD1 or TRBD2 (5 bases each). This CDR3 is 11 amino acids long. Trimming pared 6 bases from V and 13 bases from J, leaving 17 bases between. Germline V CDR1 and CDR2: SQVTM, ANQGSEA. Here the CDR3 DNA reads TGCAGCGTCTCTCGGGACGGGTGGGAGTATTTT. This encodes CSVSRDGWEYF.

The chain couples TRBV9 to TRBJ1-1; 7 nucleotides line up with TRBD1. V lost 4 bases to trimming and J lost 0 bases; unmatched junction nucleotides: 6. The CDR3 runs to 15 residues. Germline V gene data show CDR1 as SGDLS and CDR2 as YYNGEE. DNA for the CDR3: TGTGCCAGCAGCCGCTGGGGACAGATGAACACTGAAGCTTTCTTT. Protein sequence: CASSRWGQMNTEAFF.

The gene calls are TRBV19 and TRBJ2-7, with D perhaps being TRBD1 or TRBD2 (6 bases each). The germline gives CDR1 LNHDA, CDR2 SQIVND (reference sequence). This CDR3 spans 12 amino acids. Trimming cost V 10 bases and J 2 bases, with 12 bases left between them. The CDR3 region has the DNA TGTGCCAAAACGGGGGCTGCCTACGAGCAGTACTTC. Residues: CAKTGAAYEQYF.

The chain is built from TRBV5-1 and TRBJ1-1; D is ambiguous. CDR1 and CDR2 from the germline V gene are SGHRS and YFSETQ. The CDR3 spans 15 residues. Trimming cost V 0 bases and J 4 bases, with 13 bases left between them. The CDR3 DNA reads TGCGCCAGCAGCTTGGAGGGTCCTAGCGGCACTGAAGCTTTCTTT. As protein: CASSLEGPSGTEAFF.

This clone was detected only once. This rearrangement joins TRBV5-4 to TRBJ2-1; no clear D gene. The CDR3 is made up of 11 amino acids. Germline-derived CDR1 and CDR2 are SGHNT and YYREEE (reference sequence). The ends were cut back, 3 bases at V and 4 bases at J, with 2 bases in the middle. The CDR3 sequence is CASSSYNEQFF. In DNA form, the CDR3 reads TGTGCCAGCAGCTCTTACAATGAGCAGTTCTTC. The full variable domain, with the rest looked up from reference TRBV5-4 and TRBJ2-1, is ETGVTQSPTHLIKTRGQQVTLRCSSQSGHNTVSWYQQALGQGPQFIFQYYREEENGRGNFPPRFSGLQFPNYSSELNVNALELDDSALYLCASSSYNEQFFGPGTRLTVL.

CDR3 sequence: CASSLVQGSYEQYF. Written as DNA, the CDR3 is TGTGCCAGCAGCTTGGTACAGGGGTCTTACGAGCAGTACTTC. V and J are TRBV5-5 and TRBJ2-7; 7 bases line up with TRBD1. With V trimmed by 0 bases and J by 4 bases, 4 bases remained unmatched. The germline CDR1 and CDR2 sequences are SGHKS and YYEKEE (reference sequence). This CDR3 is 14 amino acids long.

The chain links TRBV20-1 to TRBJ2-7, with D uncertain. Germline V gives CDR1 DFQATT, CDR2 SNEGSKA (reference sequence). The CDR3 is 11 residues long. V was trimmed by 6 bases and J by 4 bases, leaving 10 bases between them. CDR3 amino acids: CSAEDTYEQYF. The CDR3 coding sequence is TGCAGTGCCGAAGACACGTACGAGCAGTACTTC.

In DNA form, the CDR3 reads TGTGCCAGCAGCGTATCTCGGACAGGGTCAACCGAAGCTTTCTTT. Amino acids: CASSVSRTGSTEAFF. V gene TRBV9 combines with J gene TRBJ1-1; 8 bases agree with TRBD1. Unmatched junction bases numbered 10, after V lost 1 base and J lost 8 bases. CDR1 SGDLS and CDR2 YYNGEE come from the germline V gene. The CDR3 contains 15 residues.

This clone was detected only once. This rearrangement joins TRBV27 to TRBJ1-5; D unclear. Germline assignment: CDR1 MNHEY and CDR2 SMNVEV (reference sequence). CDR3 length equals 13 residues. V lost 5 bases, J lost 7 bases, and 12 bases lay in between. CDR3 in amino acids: CASSPDRMQPQHF. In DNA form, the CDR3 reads TGTGCCAGCAGTCCCGACCGGATGCAGCCCCAGCATTTT.

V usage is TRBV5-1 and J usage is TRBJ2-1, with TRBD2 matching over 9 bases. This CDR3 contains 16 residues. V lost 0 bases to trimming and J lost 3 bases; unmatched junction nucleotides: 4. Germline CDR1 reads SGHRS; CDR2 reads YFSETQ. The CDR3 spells CASSLEGLASYNEQFF. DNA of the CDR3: TGCGCCAGCAGCTTGGAGGGACTAGCAAGCTACAATGAGCAGTTCTTC.

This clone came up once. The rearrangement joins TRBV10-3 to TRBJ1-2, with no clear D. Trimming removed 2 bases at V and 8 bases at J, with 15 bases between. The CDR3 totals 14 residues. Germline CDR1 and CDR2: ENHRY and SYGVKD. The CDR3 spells CAISEESRRRGYTF. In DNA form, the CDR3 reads TGTGCCATCAGTGAGGAGTCTCGCCGCCGCGGCTACACCTTC.

CDR3 region: CANSRWGGTETQYF. DNA for the CDR3: TGTGCCAACTCCAGGTGGGGGGGGACGGAGACCCAGTACTTC. This chain joins TRBV7-2 and TRBJ2-5, with TRBD2 identical over 7 bases. This CDR3 has 14 amino acids. With V trimmed by 10 bases and J by 5 bases, 13 bases remained unmatched. Germline V gives CDR1 SGHTA, CDR2 FQGNSA.

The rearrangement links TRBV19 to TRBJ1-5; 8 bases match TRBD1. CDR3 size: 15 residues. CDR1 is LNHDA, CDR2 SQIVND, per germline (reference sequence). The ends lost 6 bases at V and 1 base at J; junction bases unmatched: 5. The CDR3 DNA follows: TGTGCCAGTAGAGACAGGGGCGGAAGCAATCAGCCCCAGCATTTT. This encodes CASRDRGGSNQPQHF. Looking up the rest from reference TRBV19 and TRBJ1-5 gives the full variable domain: DGGITQSPKYLFRKEGQNVTLSCEQNLNHDAMYWYRQDPGQGLRLIYYSQIVNDFQKGDIAEGYSVSREKKESFPLTVTSAQKNPTAFYLCASRDRGGSNQPQHFGDGTRLSIL.

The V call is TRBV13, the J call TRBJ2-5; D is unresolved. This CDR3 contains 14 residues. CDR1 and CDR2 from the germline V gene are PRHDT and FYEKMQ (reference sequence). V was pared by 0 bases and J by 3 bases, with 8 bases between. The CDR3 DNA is TGTGCCAGCAGCTTAGGCCTTCTAGAAGAGACCCAGTACTTC. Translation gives CASSLGLLEETQYF.

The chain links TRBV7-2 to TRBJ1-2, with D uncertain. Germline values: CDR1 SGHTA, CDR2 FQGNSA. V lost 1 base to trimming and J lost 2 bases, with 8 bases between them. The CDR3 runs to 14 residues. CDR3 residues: CASSLVVSNYGYTF. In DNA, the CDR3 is TGTGCCAGCAGCTTAGTGGTATCCAACTATGGCTACACCTTC. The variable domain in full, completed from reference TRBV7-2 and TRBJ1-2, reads GAGVSQSPSNKVTEKGKDVELRCDPISGHTALYWYRQSLGQGLEFLIYFQGNSAPDKSGLPSDRFSAERTGGSVSTLTIQRTQQEDSAVYLCASSLVVSNYGYTFGSGTRLTVV.

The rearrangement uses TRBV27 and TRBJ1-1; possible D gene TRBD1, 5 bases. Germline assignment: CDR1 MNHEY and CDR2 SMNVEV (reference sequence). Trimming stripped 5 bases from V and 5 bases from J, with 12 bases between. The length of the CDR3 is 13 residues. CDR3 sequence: CASSVGAWTEAFF. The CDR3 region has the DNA TGTGCCAGCAGTGTTGGGGCTTGGACTGAAGCTTTCTTT.

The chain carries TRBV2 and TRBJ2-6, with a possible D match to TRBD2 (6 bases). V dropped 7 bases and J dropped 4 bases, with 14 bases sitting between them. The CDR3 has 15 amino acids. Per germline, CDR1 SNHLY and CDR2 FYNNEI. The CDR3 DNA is TGTGCCAGCAACCTGGGGGGTGACGGGGCCAACGTCCTGACTTTC. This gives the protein CASNLGGDGANVLTF.

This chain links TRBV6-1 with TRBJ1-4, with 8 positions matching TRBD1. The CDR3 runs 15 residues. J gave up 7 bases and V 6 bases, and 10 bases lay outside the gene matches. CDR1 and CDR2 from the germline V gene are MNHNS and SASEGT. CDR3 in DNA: TGTGCCAGCAGGGGACAGACAGGGGATGGTGAAAAACTGTTTTTT. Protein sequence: CASRGQTGDGEKLFF.

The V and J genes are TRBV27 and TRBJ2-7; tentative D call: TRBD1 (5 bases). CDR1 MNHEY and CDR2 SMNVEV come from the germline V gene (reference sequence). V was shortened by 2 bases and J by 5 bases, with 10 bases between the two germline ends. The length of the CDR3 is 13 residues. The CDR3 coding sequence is TGTGCCAGCAGTTTACAGGGCTGGGACGAGCAGTACTTC. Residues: CASSLQGWDEQYF.

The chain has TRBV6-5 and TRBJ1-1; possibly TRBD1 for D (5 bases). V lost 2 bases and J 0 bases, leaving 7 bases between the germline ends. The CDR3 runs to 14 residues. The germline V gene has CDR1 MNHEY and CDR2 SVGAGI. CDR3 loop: CASSYVDMNTEAFF. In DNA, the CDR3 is TGTGCCAGCAGTTACGTGGACATGAACACTGAAGCTTTCTTT.

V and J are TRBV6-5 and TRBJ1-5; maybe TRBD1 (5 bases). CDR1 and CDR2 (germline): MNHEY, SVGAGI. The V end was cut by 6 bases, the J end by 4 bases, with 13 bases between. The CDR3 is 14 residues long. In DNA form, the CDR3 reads TGTGCCAGCAGCAGGGATTGGGGTAATCAGCCCCAGCATTTT. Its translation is CASSRDWGNQPQHF.

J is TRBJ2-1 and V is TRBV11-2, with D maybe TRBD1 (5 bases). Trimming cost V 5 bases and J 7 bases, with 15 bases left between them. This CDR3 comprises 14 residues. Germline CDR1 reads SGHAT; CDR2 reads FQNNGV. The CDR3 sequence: CASSRQTPGNEQFF. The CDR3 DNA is TGTGCCAGCAGCCGACAAACACCAGGGAATGAGCAGTTCTTC.